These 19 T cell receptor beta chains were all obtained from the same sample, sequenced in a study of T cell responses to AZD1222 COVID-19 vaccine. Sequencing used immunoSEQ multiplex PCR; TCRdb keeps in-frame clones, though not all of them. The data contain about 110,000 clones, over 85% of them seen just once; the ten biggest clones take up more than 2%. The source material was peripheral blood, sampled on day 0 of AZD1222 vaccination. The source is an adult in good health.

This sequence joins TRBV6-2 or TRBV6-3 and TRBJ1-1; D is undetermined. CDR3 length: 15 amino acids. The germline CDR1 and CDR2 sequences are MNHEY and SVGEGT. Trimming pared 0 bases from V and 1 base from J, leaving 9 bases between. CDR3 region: CASSYSSPGNTEAFF. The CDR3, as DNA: TGTGCCAGCAGTTACTCGTCCCCCGGGAACACTGAAGCTTTCTTT.

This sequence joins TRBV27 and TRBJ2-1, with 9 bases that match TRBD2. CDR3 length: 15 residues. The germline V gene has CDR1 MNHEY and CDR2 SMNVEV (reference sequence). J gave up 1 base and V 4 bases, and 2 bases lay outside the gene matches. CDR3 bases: TGTGCCAGCAGTTCCCTAGCGGGGTCCTACAATGAGCAGTTCTTC. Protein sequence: CASSSLAGSYNEQFF.

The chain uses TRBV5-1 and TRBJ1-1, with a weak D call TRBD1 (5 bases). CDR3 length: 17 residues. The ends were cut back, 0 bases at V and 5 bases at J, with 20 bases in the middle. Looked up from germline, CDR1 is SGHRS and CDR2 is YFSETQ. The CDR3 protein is CASSLGLGISPGTEAFF. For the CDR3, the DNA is TGCGCCAGCAGCTTGGGGTTAGGTATTTCACCAGGGACTGAAGCTTTCTTT.

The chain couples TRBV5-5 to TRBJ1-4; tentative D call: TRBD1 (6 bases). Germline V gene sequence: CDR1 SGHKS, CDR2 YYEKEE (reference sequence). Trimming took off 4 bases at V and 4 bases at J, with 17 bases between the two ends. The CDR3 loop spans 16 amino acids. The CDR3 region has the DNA TGTGCCAGCAGCCCTACTACAGGGACGGGTAATGAAAAACTGTTTTTT. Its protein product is CASSPTTGTGNEKLFF.

CDR3 loop: CASSDSYSREQYF. The CDR3 DNA sequence: TGTGCCAGCAGCGATTCGTATTCGCGGGAGCAGTACTTC. The chain recombines TRBV11-2 with TRBJ2-7; no definite D call. V was shortened by 5 bases and J by 7 bases, with 15 bases between the two germline ends. CDR3 size: 13 residues. CDR1 is SGHAT, CDR2 FQNNGV, per germline. Full variable domain (rest looked up from reference TRBV11-2 and TRBJ2-7): EAGVAQSPRYKIIEKRQSVAFWCNPISGHATLYWYQQILGQGPKLLIQFQNNGVVDDSQLPKDRFSAERLKGVDSTLKIQPAKLEDSAVYLCASSDSYSREQYFGPGTRLTVT.

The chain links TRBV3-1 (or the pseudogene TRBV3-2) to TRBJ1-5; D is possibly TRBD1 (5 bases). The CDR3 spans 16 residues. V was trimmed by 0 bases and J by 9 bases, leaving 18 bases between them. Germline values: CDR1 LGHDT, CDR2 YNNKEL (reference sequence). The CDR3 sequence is CASSQDLTRGLLPQHF. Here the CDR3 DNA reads TGTGCCAGCAGCCAAGATCTCACAAGGGGACTTCTGCCCCAGCATTTT.

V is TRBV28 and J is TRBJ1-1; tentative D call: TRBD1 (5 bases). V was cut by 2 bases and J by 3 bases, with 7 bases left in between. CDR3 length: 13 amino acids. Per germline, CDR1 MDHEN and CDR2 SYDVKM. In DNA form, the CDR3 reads TGTGCCAGCAGTTTAAGGGGTTACACTGAAGCTTTCTTT. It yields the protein CASSLRGYTEAFF.

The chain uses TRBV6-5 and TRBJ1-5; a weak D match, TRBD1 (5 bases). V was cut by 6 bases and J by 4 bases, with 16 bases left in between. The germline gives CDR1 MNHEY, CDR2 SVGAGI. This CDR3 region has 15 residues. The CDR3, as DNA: TGTGCCAGCAGCCCCAACGCCGGGGGGAATCAGCCCCAGCATTTT. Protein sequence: CASSPNAGGNQPQHF.

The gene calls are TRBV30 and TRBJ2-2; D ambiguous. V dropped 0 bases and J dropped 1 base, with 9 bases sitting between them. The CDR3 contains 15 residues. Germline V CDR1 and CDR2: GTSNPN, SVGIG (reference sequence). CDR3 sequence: CAWSVTALNTGELFF. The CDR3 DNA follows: TGTGCCTGGAGTGTAACCGCCCTGAACACCGGGGAGCTGTTTTTT.

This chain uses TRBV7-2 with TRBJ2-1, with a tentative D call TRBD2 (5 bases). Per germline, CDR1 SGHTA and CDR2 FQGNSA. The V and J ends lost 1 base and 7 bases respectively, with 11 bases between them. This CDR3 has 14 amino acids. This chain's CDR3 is CASSLGGPGNEQFF. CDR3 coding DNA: TGTGCCAGCAGCTTAGGGGGTCCGGGGAATGAGCAGTTCTTC.

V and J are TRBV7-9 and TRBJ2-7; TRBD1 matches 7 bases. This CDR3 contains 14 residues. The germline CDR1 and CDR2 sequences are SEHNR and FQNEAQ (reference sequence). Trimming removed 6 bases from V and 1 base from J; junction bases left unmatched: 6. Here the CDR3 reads CASSRQGSSYEQYF. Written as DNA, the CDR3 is TGTGCCAGCAGTAGACAGGGTTCTTCCTACGAGCAGTACTTC.

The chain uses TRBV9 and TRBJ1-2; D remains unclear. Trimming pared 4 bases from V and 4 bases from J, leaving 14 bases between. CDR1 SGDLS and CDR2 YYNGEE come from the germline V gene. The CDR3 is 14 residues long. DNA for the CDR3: TGTGCCAGCAGCCTGACCGAGCGGGGCTATGGCTACACCTTC. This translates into CASSLTERGYGYTF.

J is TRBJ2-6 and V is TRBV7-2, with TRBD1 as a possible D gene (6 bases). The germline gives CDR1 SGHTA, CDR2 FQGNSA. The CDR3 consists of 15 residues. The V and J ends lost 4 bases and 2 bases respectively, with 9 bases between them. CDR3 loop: CASSSQGAGANVLTF. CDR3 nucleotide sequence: TGTGCCAGCAGCTCACAGGGAGCTGGGGCCAACGTCCTGACTTTC.

CDR3 in DNA: TGCACCAGCAGCCAAGATCGAGTAGGGGGCAGTCAGCCCCAGCATTTT. Protein product: CTSSQDRVGGSQPQHF. The chain is built from TRBV1 and TRBJ1-5; TRBD1, as called in the table, went unchecked against the DNA. TRBV1 is marked as a pseudogene. The CDR3 loop spans 16 amino acids.

CDR3 in amino acids: CASSLGVRDQPQHF. The DNA for the CDR3 is TGTGCCAGCAGCTTAGGTGTTCGGGATCAGCCCCAGCATTTT. V is TRBV11-3 and J is TRBJ1-5; the D is unclear. V was clipped by 1 base and J by 5 bases, with 9 bases between them. The germline V gene encodes CDR1 SGHNT and CDR2 YENEEA. The CDR3 is 14 amino acids.

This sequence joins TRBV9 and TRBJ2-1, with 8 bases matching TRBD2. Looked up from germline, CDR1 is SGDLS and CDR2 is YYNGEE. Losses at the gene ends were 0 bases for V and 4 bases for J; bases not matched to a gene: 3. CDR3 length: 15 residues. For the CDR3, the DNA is TGTGCCAGCAGCGTAGTGGCGGGAGGATACAATGAGCAGTTCTTC. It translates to CASSVVAGGYNEQFF. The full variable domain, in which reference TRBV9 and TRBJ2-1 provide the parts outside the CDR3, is DSGVTQTPKHLITATGQRVTLRCSPRSGDLSVYWYQQSLDQGLQFLIQYYNGEERAKGNILERFSAQQFPDLHSELNLSSLELGDSALYFCASSVVAGGYNEQFFGPGTRLTVL.

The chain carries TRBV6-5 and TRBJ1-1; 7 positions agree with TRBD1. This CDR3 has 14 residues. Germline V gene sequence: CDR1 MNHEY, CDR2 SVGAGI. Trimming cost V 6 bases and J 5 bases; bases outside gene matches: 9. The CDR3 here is CASRLRQGSTEAFF. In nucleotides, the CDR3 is TGTGCCAGCAGGCTGAGACAGGGTTCTACTGAAGCTTTCTTT.

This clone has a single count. The DNA of the CDR3 is TGTGCCAGCAGCGGTACGGGACAGGGTCCCGGAAACACCATATATTTT. This translates into CASSGTGQGPGNTIYF. V usage is TRBV9 and J usage is TRBJ1-3, with 9 bases that match TRBD1. Trimming took 3 bases from V and 4 from J; bases not matched to a gene: 8. The germline CDR1 and CDR2 sequences are SGDLS and YYNGEE. The CDR3 has 16 residues.

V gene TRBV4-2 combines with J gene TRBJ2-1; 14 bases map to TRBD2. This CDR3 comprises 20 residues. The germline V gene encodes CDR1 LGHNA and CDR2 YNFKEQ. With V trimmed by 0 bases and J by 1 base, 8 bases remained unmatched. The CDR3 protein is CASSQEPGLAGAESYNEQFF. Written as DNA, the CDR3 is TGTGCCAGCAGCCAAGAACCGGGACTAGCGGGAGCCGAGTCCTACAATGAGCAGTTCTTC.